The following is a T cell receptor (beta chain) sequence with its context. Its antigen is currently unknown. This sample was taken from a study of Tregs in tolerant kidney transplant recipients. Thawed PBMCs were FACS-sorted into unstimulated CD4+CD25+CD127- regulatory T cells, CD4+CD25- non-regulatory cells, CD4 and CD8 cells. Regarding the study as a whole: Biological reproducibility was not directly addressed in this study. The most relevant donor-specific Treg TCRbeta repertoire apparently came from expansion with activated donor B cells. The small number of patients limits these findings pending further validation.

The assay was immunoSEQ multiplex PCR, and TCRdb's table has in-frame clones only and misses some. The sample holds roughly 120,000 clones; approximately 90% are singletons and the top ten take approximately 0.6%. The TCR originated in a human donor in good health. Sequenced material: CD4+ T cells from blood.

CDR3 sequence reads: CASSLAGYTDTQYF. The CDR3 DNA is TGTGCCAGCAGCTTAGCGGGCTACACAGATACGCAGTATTTT. The V gene is TRBV7-9, the J gene TRBJ2-3, with D uncertain. CDR1 and CDR2 from the germline V gene are SEHNR and FQNEAQ (reference sequence). The CDR3 has 14 amino acids. The germline V and J ends were trimmed by 0 bases and 2 bases, with 6 bases remaining between them. The full variable domain, its missing parts supplied by reference TRBV7-9 and TRBJ2-3, is DTGVSQNPRHKITKRGQNVTFRCDPISEHNRLYWYRQTLGQGPEFLTYFQNEAQLEKSRLLSDRFSAERPKGSFSTLEIQRTEQGDSAMYLCASSLAGYTDTQYFGPGTRLTVL.